These 5 T cell receptor beta chains share one sample of origin, sequenced in a study of cytomegalovirus exposure and HLA in healthy donors. The PCR was carried out with 60 Vbeta primers and 13 Jbeta primers. Clones were read by immunoSEQ multiplex PCR, and TCRdb kept only the in-frame ones, dropping some. The sample has approximately 100,000 clones; roughly three quarters are singletons. Sequencing was carried out using PBMCs. The origin of the receptors is a woman between 35 and 50 years old in good health and CMV-seronegative.

V gene TRBV2 combines with J gene TRBJ1-4; TRBD1 might be the D (5 bases). There are 14 residues in the CDR3. Germline V gene lookup returns CDR1 SNHLY and CDR2 FYNNEI. The V end lost 7 bases, the J end lost 7 bases, and 16 bases lay between the germline ends. CDR3 region: CASIPRRGSEKLFF. In nucleotides, the CDR3 is TGTGCCAGCATTCCGAGGAGGGGAAGTGAAAAACTGTTTTTT. The whole variable domain, remainder taken from reference TRBV2 and TRBJ1-4, is EPEVTQTPSHQVTQMGQEVILRCVPISNHLYFYWYRQILGQKVEFLVSFYNNEISEKSEIFDDQFSVERPDGSNFTLKIRSTKLEDSAMYFCASIPRRGSEKLFFGSGTQLSVL.

The chain uses TRBV4-3 and TRBJ1-2, with D unclear. In germline, CDR1 is LGHNA, CDR2 YSLEER. Between the trimmed V and J ends, which lost 1 base and 8 bases, there was a span of 11 bases. The CDR3 covers 13 residues. In DNA, the CDR3 is TGCGCCAGCAGCCAAGTCGGAGGGAACGGCTACACCTTC. It specifies CASSQVGGNGYTF.

This clone was detected once. The gene calls are TRBV6-4 and TRBJ1-1; the D is unclear. This CDR3 has 14 amino acids. Trimming removed 6 bases from V and 5 bases from J, with 16 bases in between. Germline loops: CDR1 MRHNA, CDR2 SNTAGT. The CDR3 protein is CASSAESGRTEAFF. The CDR3 DNA reads TGTGCCAGCAGCGCCGAATCGGGTCGGACTGAAGCTTTCTTT.

The chain uses TRBV7-9 and TRBJ1-1; D is undetermined. The CDR3 contains 12 residues. Germline V gene lookup returns CDR1 SEHNR and CDR2 FQNEAQ (reference sequence). Deletions cut 10 bases from V and 1 base from J, with 10 bases between. The CDR3 nucleotides are TGTGCCACCGGAGTAAGGAACACTGAAGCTTTCTTT. Its translation is CATGVRNTEAFF.

The V gene is TRBV10-3, the J gene TRBJ1-2, with a weak D call TRBD1 (5 bases). CDR1 is ENHRY and CDR2 is SYGVKD in the germline V gene. Trimming removed 0 bases from V and 8 bases from J, with 13 bases in between. This CDR3 is 14 amino acids long. The CDR3 sequence: CAISESIVGGGYTF. CDR3 nucleotide sequence: TGTGCCATCAGTGAGTCGATTGTCGGGGGAGGCTACACCTTC.